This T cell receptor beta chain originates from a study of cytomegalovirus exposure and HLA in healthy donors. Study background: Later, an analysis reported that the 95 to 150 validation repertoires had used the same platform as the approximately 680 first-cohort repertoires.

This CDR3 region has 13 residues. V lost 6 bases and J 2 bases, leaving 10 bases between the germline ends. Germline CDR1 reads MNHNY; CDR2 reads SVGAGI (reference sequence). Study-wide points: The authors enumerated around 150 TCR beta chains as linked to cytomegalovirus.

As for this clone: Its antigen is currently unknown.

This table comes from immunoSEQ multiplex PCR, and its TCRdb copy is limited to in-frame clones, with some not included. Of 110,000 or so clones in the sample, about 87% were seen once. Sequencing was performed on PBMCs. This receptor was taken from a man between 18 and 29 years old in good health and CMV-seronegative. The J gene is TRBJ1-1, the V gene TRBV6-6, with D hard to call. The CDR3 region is CASSRASNTEAFF. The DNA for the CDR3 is TGTGCCAGCAGCCGCGCGTCAAACACTGAAGCTTTCTTT.